The present TCR beta chain was sequenced within a study of T-cell reconstitution after alpha-beta-depleted transplantation in children. Study outcomes and limitations: T-cell counts and diversity were attributed mostly to newly produced T cells one year after transplant. It was reported that alpha-beta T cells came from several hundred expanded graft clones (about two months after transplant).

Trimming took 4 bases from V and 5 from J; bases not matched to a gene: 15. This CDR3 region has 17 residues. CDR1 is KGHDR, CDR2 SFDVKD, per germline. As it was prepared, the TCRbeta library received unique molecular identifiers. TCRdb re-analysed the PCR reads in MiXCR, keeping a single row per CDR3 protein. This table has just over 950,000 distinct CDR3 sequences, 25% to 30% appearing once. This clonotype was seen at least ten times. What it recognizes is unknown. This specimen was PBMCs, mostly from graft donor cells, taken 360 days after TCRalphabeta/CD19-depleted stem cell transplant. The rearrangement links TRBV24-1 to TRBJ2-5, with 7 bases aligning to TRBD2. The clonotype originates from a boy under two years old who had a stem cell transplant for SCID, so the T cells may come from the graft donor. The CDR3 DNA is TGTGCCACCAGTGACCGAGAGCGACTAGCTATGTGGGAGACCCAGTACTTC. It specifies CATSDRERLAMWETQYF.